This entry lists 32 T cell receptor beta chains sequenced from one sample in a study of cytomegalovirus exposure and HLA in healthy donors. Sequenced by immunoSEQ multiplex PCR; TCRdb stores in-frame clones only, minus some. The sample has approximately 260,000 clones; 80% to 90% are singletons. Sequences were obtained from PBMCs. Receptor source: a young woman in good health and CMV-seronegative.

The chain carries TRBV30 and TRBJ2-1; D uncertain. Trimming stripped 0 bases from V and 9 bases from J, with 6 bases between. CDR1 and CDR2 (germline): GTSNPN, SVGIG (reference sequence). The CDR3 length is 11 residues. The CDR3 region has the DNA TGTGCCTGGAGTGTACGAGGTGAGCAGTTCTTC. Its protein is CAWSVRGEQFF.

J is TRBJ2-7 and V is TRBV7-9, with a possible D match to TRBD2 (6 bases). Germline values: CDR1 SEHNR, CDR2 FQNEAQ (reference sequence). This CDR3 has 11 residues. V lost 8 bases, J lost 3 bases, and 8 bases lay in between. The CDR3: CASGGGYEQYF. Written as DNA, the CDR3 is TGTGCCAGCGGGGGAGGCTACGAGCAGTACTTC. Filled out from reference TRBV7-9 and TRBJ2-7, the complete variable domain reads DTGVSQNPRHKITKRGQNVTFRCDPISEHNRLYWYRQTLGQGPEFLTYFQNEAQLEKSRLLSDRFSAERPKGSFSTLEIQRTEQGDSAMYLCASGGGYEQYFGPGTRLTVT.

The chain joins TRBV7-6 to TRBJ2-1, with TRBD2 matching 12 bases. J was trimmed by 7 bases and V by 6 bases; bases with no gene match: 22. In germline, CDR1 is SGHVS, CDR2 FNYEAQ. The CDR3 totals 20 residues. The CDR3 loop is CASSQSWVGLAGGPGNEQFF. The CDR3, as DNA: TGTGCCAGCAGTCAGAGCTGGGTGGGGCTAGCGGGAGGGCCGGGGAATGAGCAGTTCTTC.

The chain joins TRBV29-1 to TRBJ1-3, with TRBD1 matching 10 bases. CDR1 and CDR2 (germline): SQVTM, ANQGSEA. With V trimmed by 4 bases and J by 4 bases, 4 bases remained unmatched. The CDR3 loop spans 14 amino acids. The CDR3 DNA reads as TGCAGCGTTGGGGACAGGGGTTCAGGAAACACCATATATTTT. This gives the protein CSVGDRGSGNTIYF.

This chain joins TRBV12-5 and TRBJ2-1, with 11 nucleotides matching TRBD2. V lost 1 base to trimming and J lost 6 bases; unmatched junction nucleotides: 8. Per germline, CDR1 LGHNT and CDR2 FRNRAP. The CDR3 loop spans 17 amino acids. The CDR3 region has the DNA TGTGCTAGTGGTTTGGGCCAACTAGCGGGAGTGGGCAATGAGCAGTTCTTC. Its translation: CASGLGQLAGVGNEQFF.

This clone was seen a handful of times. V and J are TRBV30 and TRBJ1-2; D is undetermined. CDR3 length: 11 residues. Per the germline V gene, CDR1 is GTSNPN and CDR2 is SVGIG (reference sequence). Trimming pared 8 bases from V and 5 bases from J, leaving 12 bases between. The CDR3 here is CALNQAYGYTF. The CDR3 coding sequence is TGTGCCCTGAACCAGGCATATGGCTACACCTTC.

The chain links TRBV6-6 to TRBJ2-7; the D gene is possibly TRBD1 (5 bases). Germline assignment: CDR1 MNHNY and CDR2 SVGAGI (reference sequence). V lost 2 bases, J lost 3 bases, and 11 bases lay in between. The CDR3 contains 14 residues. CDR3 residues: CASSYGGRDYEQYF. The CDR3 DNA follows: TGTGCCAGCAGTTACGGTGGCAGGGACTACGAGCAGTACTTC.

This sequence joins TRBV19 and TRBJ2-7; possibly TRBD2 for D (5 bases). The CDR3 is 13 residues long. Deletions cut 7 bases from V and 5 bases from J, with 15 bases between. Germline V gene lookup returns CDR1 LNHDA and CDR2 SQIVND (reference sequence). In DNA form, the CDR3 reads TGTGCCAGTATGGCCCGGGGAAGAAACGAGCAGTACTTC. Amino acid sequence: CASMARGRNEQYF.

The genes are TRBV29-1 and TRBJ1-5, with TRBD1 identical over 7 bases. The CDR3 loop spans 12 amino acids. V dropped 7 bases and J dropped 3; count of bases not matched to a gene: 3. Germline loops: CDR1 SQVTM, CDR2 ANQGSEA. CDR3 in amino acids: CSGGQLNQPQHF. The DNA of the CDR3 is TGCAGCGGGGGACAGCTCAATCAGCCCCAGCATTTT.

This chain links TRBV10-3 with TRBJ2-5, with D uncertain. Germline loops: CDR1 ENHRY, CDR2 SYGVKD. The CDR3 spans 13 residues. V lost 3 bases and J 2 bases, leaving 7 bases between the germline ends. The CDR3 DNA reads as TGTGCCATCAGTGACGACATGCAAGAGACCCAGTACTTC. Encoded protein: CAISDDMQETQYF.

CDR3 in amino acids: CASGLFGHLLDTGVDGELFF. For the CDR3, the DNA is TGTGCTAGTGGTTTGTTCGGGCACCTACTCGATACAGGGGTGGACGGGGAGCTGTTTTTT. This chain links TRBV12-5 with TRBJ2-2; 7 positions agree with TRBD1. CDR3 size: 20 residues. V gave up 2 bases and J gave up 7 bases; unmatched junction bases: 22. Germline lookup yields CDR1 LGHNT and CDR2 FRNRAP.

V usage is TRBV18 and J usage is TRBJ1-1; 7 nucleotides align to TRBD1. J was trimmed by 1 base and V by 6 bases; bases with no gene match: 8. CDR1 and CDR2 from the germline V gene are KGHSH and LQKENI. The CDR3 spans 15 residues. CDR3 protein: CASSPRGDWNTEAFF. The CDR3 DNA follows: TGTGCCAGCTCCCCCAGGGGGGATTGGAACACTGAAGCTTTCTTT.

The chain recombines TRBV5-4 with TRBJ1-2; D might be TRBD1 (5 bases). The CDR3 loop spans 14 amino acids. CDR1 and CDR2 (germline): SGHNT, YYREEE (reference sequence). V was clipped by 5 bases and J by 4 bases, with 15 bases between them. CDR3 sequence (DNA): TGTGCCAGCAGTTATGGTTGGGGCACCTATGGCTACACCTTC. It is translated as CASSYGWGTYGYTF.

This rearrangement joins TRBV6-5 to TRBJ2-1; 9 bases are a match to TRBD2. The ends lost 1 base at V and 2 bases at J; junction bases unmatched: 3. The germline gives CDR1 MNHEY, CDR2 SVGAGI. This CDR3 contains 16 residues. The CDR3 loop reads CASSYWLAGPYNEQFF. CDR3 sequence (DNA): TGTGCCAGCAGTTACTGGCTAGCGGGACCCTACAATGAGCAGTTCTTC.

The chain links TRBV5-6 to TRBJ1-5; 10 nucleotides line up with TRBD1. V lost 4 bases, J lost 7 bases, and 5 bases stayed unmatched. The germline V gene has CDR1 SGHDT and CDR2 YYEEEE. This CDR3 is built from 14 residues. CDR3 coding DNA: TGTGCCAGCAGCATCCGGGACAGGGGCCAGCCCCAGCATTTT. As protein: CASSIRDRGQPQHF.

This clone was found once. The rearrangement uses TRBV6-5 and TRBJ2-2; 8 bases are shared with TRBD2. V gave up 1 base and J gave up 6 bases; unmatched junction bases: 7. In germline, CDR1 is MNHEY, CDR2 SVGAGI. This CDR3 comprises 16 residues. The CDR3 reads CASSYFPGTSSGELFF. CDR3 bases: TGTGCCAGCAGTTACTTCCCGGGGACTAGTTCCGGGGAGCTGTTTTTT.

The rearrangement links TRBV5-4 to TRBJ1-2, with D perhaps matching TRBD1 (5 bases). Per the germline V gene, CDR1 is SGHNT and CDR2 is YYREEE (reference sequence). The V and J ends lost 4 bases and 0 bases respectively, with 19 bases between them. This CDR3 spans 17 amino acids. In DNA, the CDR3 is TGTGCCAGCAGCAGGGAGGGGTGGGACTTCACTAACTATGGCTACACCTTC. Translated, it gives CASSREGWDFTNYGYTF.

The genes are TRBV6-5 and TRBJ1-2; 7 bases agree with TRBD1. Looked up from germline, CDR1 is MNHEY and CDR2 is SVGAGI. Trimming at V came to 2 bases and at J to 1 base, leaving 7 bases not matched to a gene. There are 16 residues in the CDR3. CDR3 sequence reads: CASSYRTGGLNYGYTF. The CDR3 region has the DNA TGTGCCAGCAGTTACCGGACAGGCGGACTTAACTATGGCTACACCTTC.

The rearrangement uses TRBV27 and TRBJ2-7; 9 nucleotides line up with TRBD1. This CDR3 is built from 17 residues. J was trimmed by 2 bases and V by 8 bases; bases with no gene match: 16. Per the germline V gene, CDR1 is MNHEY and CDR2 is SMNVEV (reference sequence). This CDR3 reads CASSTRTGEGVTYEQYF. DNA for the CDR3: TGTGCCAGCTCAACAAGGACAGGGGAAGGAGTAACCTACGAGCAGTACTTC.

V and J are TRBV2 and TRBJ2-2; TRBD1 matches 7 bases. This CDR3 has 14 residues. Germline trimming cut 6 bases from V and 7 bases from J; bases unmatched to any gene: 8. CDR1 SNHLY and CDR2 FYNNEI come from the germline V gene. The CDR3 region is CASRTGNEGGELFF. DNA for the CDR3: TGTGCCAGCAGGACAGGGAATGAGGGCGGGGAGCTGTTTTTT.

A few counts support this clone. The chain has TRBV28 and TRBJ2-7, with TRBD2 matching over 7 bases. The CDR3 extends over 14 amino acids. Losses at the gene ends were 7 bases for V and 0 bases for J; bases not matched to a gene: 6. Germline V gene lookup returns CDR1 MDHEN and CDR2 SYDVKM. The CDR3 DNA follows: TGTGCCAGCAAGTTAGCGGGTGACTCCTACGAGCAGTACTTC. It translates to CASKLAGDSYEQYF.

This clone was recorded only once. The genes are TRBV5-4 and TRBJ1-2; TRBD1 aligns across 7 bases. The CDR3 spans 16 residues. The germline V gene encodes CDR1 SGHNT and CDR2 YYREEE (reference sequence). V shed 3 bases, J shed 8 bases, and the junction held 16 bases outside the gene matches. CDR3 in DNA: TGTGCCAGCAGCTATCCTGACAGGGCCGACTACGGCGGCTACACCTTC. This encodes CASSYPDRADYGGYTF.

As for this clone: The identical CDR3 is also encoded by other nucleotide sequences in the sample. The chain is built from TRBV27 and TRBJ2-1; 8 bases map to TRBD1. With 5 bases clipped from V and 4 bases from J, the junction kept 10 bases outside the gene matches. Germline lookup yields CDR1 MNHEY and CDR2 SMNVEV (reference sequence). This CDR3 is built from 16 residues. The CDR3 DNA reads TGTGCCAGCAGTCTCTCACCCGGGACAGGTTACAATGAGCAGTTCTTC. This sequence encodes CASSLSPGTGYNEQFF.

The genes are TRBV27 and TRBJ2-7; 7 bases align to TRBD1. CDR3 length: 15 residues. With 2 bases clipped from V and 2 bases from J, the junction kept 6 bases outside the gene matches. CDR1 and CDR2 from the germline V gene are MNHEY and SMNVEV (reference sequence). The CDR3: CASSLLGQEAYEQYF. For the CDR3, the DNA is TGTGCCAGCAGTTTACTCGGACAGGAGGCCTACGAGCAGTACTTC.

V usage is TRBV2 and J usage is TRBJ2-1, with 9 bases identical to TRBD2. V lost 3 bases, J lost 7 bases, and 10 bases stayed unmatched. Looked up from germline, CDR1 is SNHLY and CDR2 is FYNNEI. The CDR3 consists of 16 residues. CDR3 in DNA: TGTGCCAGCAGTGAGAGACTAGCGGCGAATAAAAATGAGCAGTTCTTC. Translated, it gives CASSERLAANKNEQFF.

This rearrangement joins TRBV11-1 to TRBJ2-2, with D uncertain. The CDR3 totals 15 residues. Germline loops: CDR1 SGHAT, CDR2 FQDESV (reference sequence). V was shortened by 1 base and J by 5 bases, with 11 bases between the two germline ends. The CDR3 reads CASSLDQARTGELFF. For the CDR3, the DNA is TGTGCCAGCAGCTTAGACCAGGCGAGAACCGGGGAGCTGTTTTTT.

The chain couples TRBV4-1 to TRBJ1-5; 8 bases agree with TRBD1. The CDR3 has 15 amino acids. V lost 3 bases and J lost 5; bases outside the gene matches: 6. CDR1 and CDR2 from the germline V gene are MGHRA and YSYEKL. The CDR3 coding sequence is TGCGCCAGCAGCCAGGGGACAGGCGACTATCAGCCCCAGCATTTT. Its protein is CASSQGTGDYQPQHF.

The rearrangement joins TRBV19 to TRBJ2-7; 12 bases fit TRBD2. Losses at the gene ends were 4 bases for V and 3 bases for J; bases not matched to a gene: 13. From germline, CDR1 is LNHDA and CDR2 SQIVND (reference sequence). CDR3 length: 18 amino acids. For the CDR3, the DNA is TGTGCCAGTAGTACCCGACTAGCGGGAGACACAACATTCTACGAGCAGTACTTC. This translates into CASSTRLAGDTTFYEQYF.

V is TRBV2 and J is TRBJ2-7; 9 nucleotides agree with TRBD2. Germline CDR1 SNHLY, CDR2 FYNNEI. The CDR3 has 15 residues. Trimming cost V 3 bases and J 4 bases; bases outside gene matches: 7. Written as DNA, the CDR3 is TGTGCCAGCAGTGACGGTAGCGGGAGAGCGTACGAGCAGTACTTC. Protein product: CASSDGSGRAYEQYF.

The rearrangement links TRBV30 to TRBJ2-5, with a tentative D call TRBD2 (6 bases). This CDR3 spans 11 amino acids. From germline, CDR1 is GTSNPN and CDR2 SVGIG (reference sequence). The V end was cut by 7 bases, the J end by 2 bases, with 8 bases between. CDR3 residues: CALAAQETQYF. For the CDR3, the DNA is TGTGCCTTAGCGGCTCAAGAGACCCAGTACTTC.

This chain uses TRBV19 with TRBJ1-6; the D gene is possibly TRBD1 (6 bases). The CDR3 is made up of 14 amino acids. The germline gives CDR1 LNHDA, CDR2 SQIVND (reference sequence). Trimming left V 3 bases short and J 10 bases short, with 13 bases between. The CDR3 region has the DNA TGTGCCAGTAGTATTAGGGACATGGGCTCACCCCTCCACTTT. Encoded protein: CASSIRDMGSPLHF.

CDR3 nucleotides: TGTGCCAGCAGTTACGACGGGATGAACACTGAAGCTTTCTTT. Its translation: CASSYDGMNTEAFF. The chain joins TRBV6-5 to TRBJ1-1; D is uncertain. Germline loops: CDR1 MNHEY, CDR2 SVGAGI. With 2 bases removed from V and 0 bases from J, the gap between germline ends came to 7 bases. The CDR3 sequence is 14 residues long.